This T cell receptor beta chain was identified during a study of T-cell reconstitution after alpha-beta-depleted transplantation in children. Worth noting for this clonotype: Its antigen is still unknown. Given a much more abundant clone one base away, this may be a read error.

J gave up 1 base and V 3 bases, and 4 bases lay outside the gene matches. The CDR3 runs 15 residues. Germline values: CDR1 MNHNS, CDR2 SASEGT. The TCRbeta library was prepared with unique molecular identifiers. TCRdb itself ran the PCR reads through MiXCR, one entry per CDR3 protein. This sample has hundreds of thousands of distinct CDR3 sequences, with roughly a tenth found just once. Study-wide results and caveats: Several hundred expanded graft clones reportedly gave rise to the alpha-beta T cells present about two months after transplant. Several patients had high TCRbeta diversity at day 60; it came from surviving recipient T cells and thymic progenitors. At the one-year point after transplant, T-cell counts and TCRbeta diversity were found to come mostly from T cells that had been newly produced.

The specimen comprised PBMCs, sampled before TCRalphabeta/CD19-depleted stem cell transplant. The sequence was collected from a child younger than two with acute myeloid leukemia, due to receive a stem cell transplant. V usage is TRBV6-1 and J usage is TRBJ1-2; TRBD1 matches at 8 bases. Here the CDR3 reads CASSESGQGNYGYTF. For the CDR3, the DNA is TGTGCCAGCAGTGAGTCCGGACAGGGTAACTATGGCTACACCTTC.